The 28 T cell receptor beta chains in this list originate from one sample, sequenced in a study of blood T cell repertoires in COVID-19. Measured with immunoSEQ multiplex PCR; TCRdb has only the in-frame clones, and not every one. The sample lists about 320,000 clones, 75% to 85% occurring once. Material: peripheral blood. These receptors all come from a human donor in a cohort sampled during active COVID-19.

The V call is TRBV6-5, the J call TRBJ1-4; possible D gene TRBD1, 6 bases. Germline V gene data show CDR1 as MNHEY and CDR2 as SVGAGI. Trimming removed 4 bases at V and 9 bases at J, with 15 bases between. This CDR3 is 14 amino acids long. The CDR3 DNA reads as TGTGCCAGCAGTTTGGACAGAATTCCGAAAAAACTGTTTTTT. Amino acids: CASSLDRIPKKLFF.

The chain recombines TRBV10-2 with TRBJ1-5; TRBD1 is a possible D gene (6 bases). The germline V and J ends were trimmed by 6 bases and 2 bases, with 8 bases remaining between them. The germline V gene has CDR1 WSHSY and CDR2 SAAADI. The CDR3 spans 13 residues. CDR3 in DNA: TGCGCCAGCAGCCCAGGGGGCAATCAGCCCCAGCATTTT. It codes for CASSPGGNQPQHF.

The DNA for the CDR3 is TGTGCCAGCAGCGCTAAGGGAGTTCAGCCCCAGCATTTT. This codes for CASSAKGVQPQHF. The chain carries TRBV2 and TRBJ1-5, with D uncertain. The germline V and J ends were trimmed by 6 bases and 6 bases, with 12 bases remaining between them. The CDR3 is made up of 13 amino acids. Germline-derived CDR1 and CDR2 are SNHLY and FYNNEI.

The chain combines TRBV2 with TRBJ2-7, with 12 bases that match TRBD1. CDR3 length: 18 amino acids. From germline, CDR1 is SNHLY and CDR2 FYNNEI. V shed 6 bases and J 5 bases; nucleotides not matched to a gene: 17. CDR3 DNA sequence: TGTGCCAGCAGCCTAAATCCGGGACAGGGGGCGATTAGGAACGAGCAGTACTTC. Translation: CASSLNPGQGAIRNEQYF.

The CDR3 loop reads CASSPGLAGDYYEQYF. The CDR3 coding sequence is TGTGCCAGCAGCCCCGGACTAGCGGGGGACTACTACGAGCAGTACTTC. The chain employs TRBV7-9 and TRBJ2-7; 13 bases fit TRBD2. The V segment lost 5 bases and the J segment 3 bases; nucleotides outside the gene matches: 7. The germline CDR1 and CDR2 sequences are SEHNR and FQNEAQ (reference sequence). This CDR3 is 16 amino acids long.

V usage is TRBV18 and J usage is TRBJ1-2, with D hard to call. V gave up 0 bases and J gave up 5 bases, with 13 bases separating them. CDR1 is KGHSH, CDR2 LQKENI, per germline. The length of the CDR3 is 15 residues. The CDR3 protein is CASSPPMAVVYGYTF. In nucleotides, the CDR3 is TGTGCCAGCTCACCACCGATGGCAGTCGTATATGGCTACACCTTC. Together with reference TRBV18 and TRBJ1-2, the CDR3 gives the full variable domain: NAGVMQNPRHLVRRRGQEARLRCSPMKGHSHVYWYRQLPEEGLKFMVYLQKENIIDESGMPKERFSAEFPKEGPSILRIQQVVRGDSAAYFCASSPPMAVVYGYTFGSGTRLTVV.

The chain links TRBV12-5 to TRBJ2-2, with 9 bases aligning to TRBD1. The CDR3 contains 16 residues. V gave up 2 bases and J gave up 6 bases; unmatched junction bases: 7. Germline CDR1 is LGHNT and CDR2 is FRNRAP. CDR3 nucleotides: TGTGCTAGTGGTTTGACAGGACAGGGGTTCGCCGGGGAGCTGTTTTTT. Amino acid sequence: CASGLTGQGFAGELFF. The full variable domain, rest sourced from reference TRBV12-5 and TRBJ2-2, is DARVTQTPRHKVTEMGQEVTMRCQPILGHNTVFWYRQTMMQGLELLAYFRNRAPLDDSGMPKDRFSAEMPDATLATLKIQPSEPRDSAVYFCASGLTGQGFAGELFFGEGSRLTVL.

The rearrangement uses TRBV27 and TRBJ1-2; 9 positions agree with TRBD1. With 5 bases clipped from V and 5 bases from J, the junction kept 12 bases outside the gene matches. The CDR3 has 16 amino acids. The germline V gene encodes CDR1 MNHEY and CDR2 SMNVEV (reference sequence). CDR3 loop: CASSPLGDRAGYGYTF. CDR3 nucleotide sequence: TGTGCCAGCAGTCCCCTAGGGGACAGGGCGGGATATGGCTACACCTTC.

This clone was counted at least ten times. The V and J genes are TRBV24-1 and TRBJ1-2; a possible D gene is TRBD1 (5 bases). The germline V gene has CDR1 KGHDR and CDR2 SFDVKD. Trimming left V 7 bases short and J 8 bases short, with 19 bases between. This CDR3 spans 14 amino acids. In nucleotides, the CDR3 is TGTGCCACCAGGGCGCGGGGGTCCGGAGGAGGCTACACCTTC. This gives the protein CATRARGSGGGYTF.

This clone was seen just once. V gene TRBV9 combines with J gene TRBJ1-3; 7 bases fit TRBD1. Germline-derived CDR1 and CDR2 are SGDLS and YYNGEE. The V segment lost 4 bases and the J segment 2 bases; nucleotides outside the gene matches: 6. This CDR3 has 15 amino acids. Here the CDR3 reads CASSPMTGPGNTIYF. The DNA of the CDR3 is TGTGCCAGCAGCCCTATGACAGGGCCTGGAAACACCATATATTTT.

This clone was found a few times. CDR3 sequence reads: CSADHWRDEQFF. The CDR3 nucleotides read TGCAGCGCTGACCACTGGAGGGATGAGCAGTTCTTC. The chain recombines TRBV29-1 with TRBJ2-1, with D possibly TRBD2 on 6 matching bases. Between the trimmed V and J ends, which lost 7 bases and 8 bases, there was a span of 15 bases. Germline CDR1 is SQVTM and CDR2 is ANQGSEA. This CDR3 contains 12 residues.

The chain joins TRBV5-5 to TRBJ1-2; D is unresolved. The CDR3 runs 14 residues. V was pared by 0 bases and J by 4 bases, with 10 bases between. Germline V gene data show CDR1 as SGHKS and CDR2 as YYEKEE (reference sequence). CDR3 in DNA: TGTGCCAGCAGCTTGGCCTTACGGGGCTATGGCTACACCTTC. Translated: CASSLALRGYGYTF.

The gene calls are TRBV27 and TRBJ2-3; TRBD1 might be the D (6 bases). The CDR3 consists of 18 residues. The V and J ends lost 5 bases and 2 bases respectively, with 23 bases between them. Germline assignment: CDR1 MNHEY and CDR2 SMNVEV (reference sequence). CDR3 bases: TGTGCCAGCAGTCCCCGTTTGAGGGAGAGGGGGTTCACAGATACGCAGTATTTT. It is translated as CASSPRLRERGFTDTQYF.

The chain carries TRBV6-6 and TRBJ1-2; TRBD1 might be the D (5 bases). CDR1 is MNHNY, CDR2 SVGAGI, per germline (reference sequence). Trimming pared 6 bases from V and 5 bases from J, leaving 19 bases between. There are 15 residues in the CDR3. CDR3: CASRARQTFRYGYTF. CDR3 DNA sequence: TGTGCCAGCAGAGCCCGACAGACGTTTAGGTATGGCTACACCTTC.

This clone was detected ten times or more. The chain has TRBV9 and TRBJ2-2; 9 bases fit TRBD2. Per the germline V gene, CDR1 is SGDLS and CDR2 is YYNGEE. The CDR3 sequence is 15 residues long. V gave up 4 bases and J gave up 7 bases; unmatched junction bases: 8. In nucleotides, the CDR3 is TGTGCCAGCAGCCCCGCGGCGGGGGGGGTCGGGGAGCTGTTTTTT. Translating gives CASSPAAGGVGELFF.

The gene calls are TRBV5-1 and TRBJ2-2, with D unclear. The germline V gene has CDR1 SGHRS and CDR2 YFSETQ. This CDR3 is built from 14 residues. V was cut by 3 bases and J by 0 bases, with 6 bases left in between. This chain's CDR3 is CASSYGANTGELFF. DNA of the CDR3: TGCGCCAGCAGCTACGGAGCGAACACCGGGGAGCTGTTTTTT.

This clone is a singleton in its sample. The chain recombines TRBV5-5 with TRBJ1-4; the D is unclear. The CDR3 is 14 amino acids. Germline V lookup: CDR1 SGHKS, CDR2 YYEKEE (reference sequence). Trimming shortened V by 5 bases and J by 9 bases, and 17 bases separated the two germline ends. CDR3 in amino acids: CASRPTVNEKKLFF. Here the CDR3 DNA reads TGTGCCAGCAGGCCTACGGTGAATGAGAAAAAACTGTTTTTT.

The chain combines TRBV7-9 with TRBJ2-3; D not certain. This CDR3 spans 17 amino acids. From germline, CDR1 is SEHNR and CDR2 FQNEAQ (reference sequence). V shed 0 bases and J shed 0 bases, with 13 bases lying between them. CDR3 sequence (DNA): TGTGCCAGCAGCTTAGCGATACGAGACAAAAGCACAGATACGCAGTATTTT. It codes for CASSLAIRDKSTDTQYF. Based on the CDR3 plus reference TRBV7-9 and TRBJ2-3, the full variable domain is DTGVSQNPRHKITKRGQNVTFRCDPISEHNRLYWYRQTLGQGPEFLTYFQNEAQLEKSRLLSDRFSAERPKGSFSTLEIQRTEQGDSAMYLCASSLAIRDKSTDTQYFGPGTRLTVL.

The chain carries TRBV19 and TRBJ2-5; D is unresolved. This CDR3 is 13 amino acids long. With 2 bases removed from V and 7 bases from J, the gap between germline ends came to 11 bases. CDR1 LNHDA and CDR2 SQIVND come from the germline V gene (reference sequence). The CDR3 region has the DNA TGTGCCAGTAGTATAAACCCCCCCGGGACCCAGTACTTC. It codes for CASSINPPGTQYF.

The CDR3 region is CASSLSEWVGQRNGYTF. Written as DNA, the CDR3 is TGTGCCAGCAGTTTATCAGAGTGGGTGGGACAGCGAAATGGCTACACCTTC. The genes are TRBV27 and TRBJ1-2; 7 bases are a match to TRBD1. With 0 bases clipped from V and 6 bases from J, the junction kept 13 bases outside the gene matches. The germline gives CDR1 MNHEY, CDR2 SMNVEV (reference sequence). CDR3 length equals 17 residues.

The rearrangement links TRBV2 to TRBJ2-5; D is possibly TRBD1 (5 bases). The germline gives CDR1 SNHLY, CDR2 FYNNEI. The V end was cut by 5 bases, the J end by 1 base, with 14 bases between. The CDR3 length is 15 residues. In DNA form, the CDR3 reads TGTGCCAGCAGTCCCAGGGCAAGAGGCCAAGAGACCCAGTACTTC. Its translation is CASSPRARGQETQYF.

The CDR3 DNA is TGTGCCAGCAGCCCGTGGGCGGGCACATCGGGTGAGCAGTTCTTC. Translating gives CASSPWAGTSGEQFF. V gene TRBV7-2 combines with J gene TRBJ2-1; a possible D gene is TRBD2 (5 bases). V lost 5 bases, J lost 9 bases, and 20 bases lay in between. Germline-derived CDR1 and CDR2 are SGHTA and FQGNSA. The CDR3 loop spans 15 amino acids. The whole variable domain, filled in from reference TRBV7-2 and TRBJ2-1, reads GAGVSQSPSNKVTEKGKDVELRCDPISGHTALYWYRQSLGQGLEFLIYFQGNSAPDKSGLPSDRFSAERTGGSVSTLTIQRTQQEDSAVYLCASSPWAGTSGEQFFGPGTRLTVL.

The rearrangement uses TRBV6-5 and TRBJ2-5; 11 bases line up with TRBD2. The CDR3 consists of 15 residues. In germline, CDR1 is MNHEY, CDR2 SVGAGI. V shed 6 bases and J 1 base; nucleotides not matched to a gene: 4. CDR3 sequence: CASSFSGGAQETQYF. The CDR3 nucleotides read TGTGCCAGCAGCTTTAGCGGGGGGGCCCAAGAGACCCAGTACTTC.

The chain combines TRBV28 with TRBJ1-5; TRBD1 agrees at 8 bases. Germline loops: CDR1 MDHEN, CDR2 SYDVKM. The junction had 10 bases not matched to a gene; V was cut back by 3 bases and J by 6 bases. The CDR3 totals 16 residues. CDR3 sequence: CASSFGAGGASQPQHF. CDR3 coding DNA: TGTGCCAGCAGTTTCGGTGCAGGGGGCGCATCTCAGCCCCAGCATTTT. The variable domain in full, with the rest retrieved from reference TRBV28 and TRBJ1-5, is DVKVTQSSRYLVKRTGEKVFLECVQDMDHENMFWYRQDPGLGLRLIYFSYDVKMKEKGDIPEGYSVSREKKERFSLILESASTNQTSMYLCASSFGAGGASQPQHFGDGTRLSIL.

This clone came up once. The chain joins TRBV6-1 to TRBJ1-5, with D perhaps TRBD1 (5 bases). CDR1 and CDR2 from the germline V gene are MNHNS and SASEGT. The germline V and J ends were trimmed by 1 base and 0 bases, with 16 bases remaining between them. The CDR3 extends over 18 amino acids. The CDR3 region is CASSEEGAGKYSNQPQHF. DNA for the CDR3: TGTGCCAGCAGTGAAGAAGGGGCCGGTAAATATAGCAATCAGCCCCAGCATTTT.

The rearrangement uses TRBV7-2 and TRBJ2-5; 10 bases line up with TRBD2. This CDR3 is built from 18 residues. After removal of 0 bases from V and 1 base from J, the junction contained 8 bases not matched to a gene. CDR1 is SGHTA and CDR2 is FQGNSA in the germline V gene. The CDR3 bases are TGTGCCAGCAGCTTAGCGGGCGCGGGACTAGCGAGCCAAGAGACCCAGTACTTC. It encodes CASSLAGAGLASQETQYF.

This clone showed up just once. The chain carries TRBV6-5 and TRBJ1-3; D remains ambiguous. From germline, CDR1 is MNHEY and CDR2 SVGAGI. This CDR3 has 13 amino acids. V was cut by 0 bases and J by 4 bases, with 4 bases left in between. The DNA for the CDR3 is TGTGCCAGCAGTTACTCGAGCGGAAACACCATATATTTT. Translated, it gives CASSYSSGNTIYF.

The rearrangement uses TRBV7-9 and TRBJ1-2; 9 bases are a match to TRBD1. The V segment lost 5 bases and the J segment 4 bases; nucleotides outside the gene matches: 11. Germline V CDR1 and CDR2: SEHNR, FQNEAQ (reference sequence). There are 16 residues in the CDR3. The CDR3, as DNA: TGTGCCAGCAGCCCGAGGACAGGGGTTGTTGGCTATGGCTACACCTTC. As protein: CASSPRTGVVGYGYTF.